The 14 T cell receptor beta chains reported below all come from one sample, sequenced in a study of long-term antiretroviral therapy in people with HIV. Researchers report immunoSEQ v3.0 was run at survey level. Assay used: immunoSEQ multiplex PCR; TCRdb lists only in-frame clones, some missing. This table has more than 25,000 clones, 97% appearing once. The sequences come from unsorted PBMCs, collected 7.6 years after starting antiretroviral therapy. All receptors come from a man younger than 45 with HIV.

This clone occurred once. This chain uses TRBV5-1 with TRBJ2-7; D is undetermined. Germline assignment: CDR1 SGHRS and CDR2 YFSETQ. This CDR3 is built from 14 residues. V lost 2 bases and J lost 2, with 11 bases in between. CDR3 nucleotides: TGCGCCAGCAGCTTTGTTGGTGGGACCTACGAGCAGTACTTC. Translating it yields CASSFVGGTYEQYF.

The V call is TRBV5-5, the J call TRBJ1-1; maybe TRBD1 (6 bases). The CDR3 is 14 residues long. Germline-derived CDR1 and CDR2 are SGHKS and YYEKEE (reference sequence). V lost 0 bases and J 4 bases, leaving 10 bases between the germline ends. The CDR3 here is CASSLDRAVTEAFF. The CDR3 DNA reads as TGTGCCAGCAGCTTGGACAGGGCTGTCACTGAAGCTTTCTTT.

This clone occurred once. The V and J genes are TRBV19 and TRBJ1-2, with D possibly being TRBD1 (5 bases). V shed 3 bases and J shed 6 bases, with 26 bases lying between them. The CDR3 extends over 18 amino acids. Germline CDR1 and CDR2: LNHDA and SQIVND (reference sequence). CDR3 in amino acids: CASSISSKGAAPPHGYTF. CDR3 in DNA: TGTGCCAGTAGTATCTCAAGTAAAGGGGCCGCACCGCCTCATGGCTACACCTTC.

CDR3 protein: CSGQGQGSQTQYF. In nucleotides, the CDR3 is TGCAGCGGGCAGGGACAGGGTTCGCAGACCCAGTACTTC. The rearrangement joins TRBV29-1 to TRBJ2-5; 9 nucleotides match TRBD1. V lost 7 bases and J lost 6; bases outside the gene matches: 9. The CDR3 covers 13 residues. Germline V lookup: CDR1 SQVTM, CDR2 ANQGSEA.

The chain links TRBV29-1 to TRBJ1-1; the D is unclear. Germline assignment: CDR1 SQVTM and CDR2 ANQGSEA. The CDR3 spans 11 residues. V lost 1 base, J lost 5 bases, and 5 bases lay in between. This CDR3 is CSVEVWTEAFF. The CDR3 DNA is TGCAGCGTTGAAGTCTGGACTGAAGCTTTCTTT.

The chain links TRBV7-8 to TRBJ2-7; D ambiguous. The CDR3 is 14 residues long. Germline CDR1 reads SGHVS; CDR2 reads FQNEAQ. Trimming shortened V by 3 bases and J by 2 bases, and 11 bases separated the two germline ends. This CDR3 is CASSFPSPAYEQYF. The CDR3 DNA is TGTGCCAGCAGCTTCCCCAGCCCGGCCTACGAGCAGTACTTC.

This chain uses TRBV13 with TRBJ1-3; no reliable D call. CDR1 is PRHDT, CDR2 FYEKMQ, per germline (reference sequence). This CDR3 comprises 15 residues. V was shortened by 6 bases and J by 4 bases, with 16 bases between the two germline ends. CDR3: CASSSDHSRGNTIYF. CDR3 DNA sequence: TGTGCCAGCAGTTCCGACCATTCTAGGGGAAACACCATATATTTT.

This clone occurred once. The chain joins TRBV2 to TRBJ1-1; D unclear. Germline assignment: CDR1 SNHLY and CDR2 FYNNEI. The CDR3 covers 14 residues. Trimming removed 4 bases at V and 1 base at J, with 10 bases between. CDR3 in DNA: TGTGCCAGCAGTGGAGGTATGGCGAACACTGAAGCTTTCTTT. It encodes CASSGGMANTEAFF.

The chain links TRBV5-6 to TRBJ2-7; the D is unclear. Germline loops: CDR1 SGHDT, CDR2 YYEEEE. The CDR3 loop spans 14 amino acids. The V end lost 4 bases, the J end lost 2 bases, and 13 bases lay between the germline ends. CDR3 coding DNA: TGTGCCAGCAGCCTGACCTTGATACCCTACGAGCAGTACTTC. Amino acid sequence: CASSLTLIPYEQYF.

Comment on this clone: The junction does not match germline at one end; this may be a read error. The V call is TRBV7-7, the J call TRBJ2-2; maybe TRBD1 (6 bases). Germline values: CDR1 SSHAT, CDR2 FNYEAQ (reference sequence). The CDR3 covers 13 residues. CDR3 protein: CASSLGGSGELFF. The CDR3 DNA reads TGTGCTAGCAGCTTAGGGGGTTCGGGGGAGCTGTTTTTT.

The chain links TRBV27 to TRBJ2-3; tentative D call: TRBD1 (5 bases). Trimming removed 5 bases from V and 6 bases from J, with 12 bases in between. From germline, CDR1 is MNHEY and CDR2 SMNVEV (reference sequence). The CDR3 is 13 amino acids. CDR3 amino acids: CASSALGLDTQYF. CDR3 coding DNA: TGTGCCAGCAGTGCGTTGGGGCTCGATACGCAGTATTTT.

This rearrangement joins TRBV11-2 to TRBJ2-1; D could derive from TRBD1 or TRBD2 (6 bases each). Deletions cut 1 base from V and 15 bases from J, with 16 bases between. The V gene's germline CDR1 is SGHAT and CDR2 FQNNGV. The CDR3 consists of 13 residues. CDR3 region: CASSLVRGGPPFF. The DNA of the CDR3 is TGTGCCAGCAGCTTAGTCCGAGGGGGGCCCCCGTTCTTC.

V is TRBV6-6 and J is TRBJ2-3, with D tentatively TRBD2 (7 bases). There are 16 residues in the CDR3. The V gene's germline CDR1 is MNHNY and CDR2 SVGAGI (reference sequence). Trimming pared 4 bases from V and 1 base from J, leaving 15 bases between. The chain's CDR3 is CASSLVGGAGTDTQYF. CDR3 sequence (DNA): TGTGCCAGCAGTTTGGTTGGGGGGGCCGGCACAGATACGCAGTATTTT.

The rearrangement links TRBV19 to TRBJ1-3; 7 bases fit TRBD1. J was trimmed by 3 bases and V by 6 bases; bases with no gene match: 5. The germline V gene has CDR1 LNHDA and CDR2 SQIVND (reference sequence). The CDR3 is made up of 14 amino acids. The CDR3 DNA follows: TGTGCCAGTAGAGACAGGGAGGTTGGAAACACCATATATTTT. It encodes CASRDREVGNTIYF.